The sequence of this T cell receptor (beta chain) was determined in a study of blood T cells in healthy people across ages. Study results and limitations: A roughly linear fall in TCR beta diversity per million T cells was seen with increasing age. TCR beta diversity was tightly associated with the proportion of naive T cells. Naive CD4+ cell counts and diversity both ran higher in long-lived than in aged donors.

Comments on this clonotype: Its antigen is currently unknown.

It was with a sample-barcoded 5' primer and a J-beta primer mix that a second PCR of roughly 7 to 12 cycles was run. TCRdb used MiXCR to reprocess the 5' RACE reads, holding one entry per CDR3 protein. The data show 1 million or so distinct CDR3 sequences, more than 40% seen once. Healthy Russian Caucasian donors spanned ages about 6 to 100 years. Losses at the gene ends were 0 bases for V and 4 bases for J; bases not matched to a gene: 8. Germline CDR1 SGHRS, CDR2 YFSETQ. This CDR3 comprises 16 residues. The chain carries TRBV5-1 and TRBJ2-3, with 7 bases matching TRBD2. The clonotype originates from a woman between 55 and 75 years old in good health. The sample comprised blood. The CDR3 bases are TGCGCCAGCAGCTTGGATGGCGGGAGATTCTCAGATACGCAGTATTTT. Translating gives CASSLDGGRFSDTQYF. The whole variable domain, remainder taken from reference TRBV5-1 and TRBJ2-3, is KAGVTQTPRYLIKTRGQQVTLSCSPISGHRSVSWYQQTPGQGLQFLFEYFSETQRNKGNFPGRFSGRQFSNSRSEMNVSTLELGDSALYLCASSLDGGRFSDTQYFGPGTRLTVL.